A single sample is the source of the 32 T cell receptor beta chains below, sequenced in a study of blood T cell repertoires in COVID-19. Sequencing was performed with immunoSEQ multiplex PCR; in TCRdb, only in-frame clones are kept and a portion is missing. The table lists over 200,000 clones, under 90% of them singletons. Sequencing was done on a sample of peripheral blood. The receptors shown here come from a woman of 80 years or more with active or convalescent COVID-19.

The gene calls are TRBV7-2 and TRBJ1-3; TRBD1 agrees at 7 bases. V shed 5 bases, J shed 4 bases, and the junction held 11 bases outside the gene matches. Looked up from germline, CDR1 is SGHTA and CDR2 is FQGNSA. This CDR3 has 16 amino acids. The CDR3 sequence: CASSLHRDSKGNTIYF. The CDR3 DNA follows: TGTGCCAGCAGCCTACACCGGGACAGTAAGGGAAACACCATATATTTT.

This chain connects TRBV28 to TRBJ2-7; 9 bases line up with TRBD2. V lost 6 bases to trimming and J lost 7 bases; unmatched junction nucleotides: 13. CDR3 length: 15 residues. Looked up from germline, CDR1 is MDHEN and CDR2 is SYDVKM. CDR3 amino acids: CASRSSGTQRWEQYF. For the CDR3, the DNA is TGTGCCAGCAGGTCTAGCGGGACCCAGAGGTGGGAGCAGTACTTC.

This chain uses TRBV9 with TRBJ2-3, with D possibly TRBD2 on 7 matching bases. The CDR3 covers 16 residues. The V and J ends lost 2 bases and 2 bases respectively, with 15 bases between them. Germline V lookup: CDR1 SGDLS, CDR2 YYNGEE. CDR3 in amino acids: CASSVAGGGYTDTQYF. In DNA form, the CDR3 reads TGTGCCAGCAGCGTGGCGGGCGGGGGCTACACAGATACGCAGTATTTT.

The CDR3 region has the DNA TGTGCCAGCAGCCCCGCCGGAGTCGCGGGGGGCTACACCTTC. Translating it yields CASSPAGVAGGYTF. This chain connects TRBV6-5 to TRBJ1-2; D not certain. This CDR3 region has 14 residues. Germline CDR1 MNHEY, CDR2 SVGAGI. Between the trimmed V and J ends, which lost 6 bases and 8 bases, there was a span of 19 bases.

This chain links TRBV7-8 with TRBJ1-1; 7 bases are a match to TRBD1. The J segment lost 0 bases and the V segment lost 1 base, leaving 2 bases of the junction unmatched. The CDR3 consists of 15 residues. The germline gives CDR1 SGHVS, CDR2 FQNEAQ. Here the CDR3 DNA reads TGTGCCAGCAGCTTAGGAGACAGGGTGAACACTGAAGCTTTCTTT. The encoded protein is CASSLGDRVNTEAFF.

V usage is TRBV19 and J usage is TRBJ2-7; 7 positions match TRBD1. This CDR3 comprises 14 residues. V trimming: 3 bases; J trimming: 3 bases; junction bases outside the gene matches: 5. CDR1 LNHDA and CDR2 SQIVND come from the germline V gene (reference sequence). The CDR3 coding sequence is TGTGCCAGTAGTATTGGGACAGACTTCTACGAGCAGTACTTC. Translated: CASSIGTDFYEQYF.

This chain links TRBV5-1 with TRBJ2-2; no clear D. Germline V gene sequence: CDR1 SGHRS, CDR2 YFSETQ. The V end was cut by 4 bases, the J end by 3 bases, with 16 bases between. The CDR3 totals 16 residues. The CDR3 DNA reads TGCGCCAGCAGCGTGACACCCCCGCGAGACACCGGGGAGCTGTTTTTT. Its translation is CASSVTPPRDTGELFF.

The chain uses TRBV18 and TRBJ1-6; 8 bases are shared with TRBD1. The CDR3 contains 15 residues. CDR1 is KGHSH and CDR2 is LQKENI in the germline V gene. J was trimmed by 10 bases and V by 3 bases; bases with no gene match: 8. CDR3 sequence: CASSPKGQGRSPLHF. Here the CDR3 DNA reads TGTGCCAGCTCACCTAAAGGACAGGGAAGATCACCCCTCCACTTT. Full variable domain (missing parts from reference TRBV18 and TRBJ1-6): NAGVMQNPRHLVRRRGQEARLRCSPMKGHSHVYWYRQLPEEGLKFMVYLQKENIIDESGMPKERFSAEFPKEGPSILRIQQVVRGDSAAYFCASSPKGQGRSPLHFGNGTRLTVT.

V is TRBV10-3 and J is TRBJ2-2, with 8 bases aligning to TRBD1. This CDR3 is 13 amino acids long. With 11 bases clipped from V and 1 base from J, the junction kept 3 bases outside the gene matches. CDR1 and CDR2 from the germline V gene are ENHRY and SYGVKD. The DNA of the CDR3 is TGTGCCCACGGGACAGGGAACACCGGGGAGCTGTTTTTT. Translation gives CAHGTGNTGELFF.

The V gene is TRBV6-5, the J gene TRBJ2-5; maybe TRBD2 (6 bases). The CDR3 has 16 amino acids. Germline V lookup: CDR1 MNHEY, CDR2 SVGAGI. V lost 1 base, J lost 5 bases, and 17 bases lay in between. The CDR3 DNA follows: TGTGCCAGCAGTTACTTCCCCTCCGTGGCGGGGGAGACCCAGTACTTC. Translating gives CASSYFPSVAGETQYF.

This clone was observed a few times. The rearrangement joins TRBV5-4 to TRBJ1-2; D is possibly TRBD1 (6 bases). Germline CDR1 is SGHNT and CDR2 is YYREEE (reference sequence). The length of the CDR3 is 13 residues. The V and J ends lost 0 bases and 8 bases respectively, with 11 bases between them. CDR3 nucleotides: TGTGCCAGCAGCTTGGAACAGGGAGGGGGCTACACCTTC. Translation: CASSLEQGGGYTF.

The V gene is TRBV27, the J gene TRBJ2-5; TRBD2 agrees at 12 bases. V shed 3 bases and J 2 bases; nucleotides not matched to a gene: 4. This CDR3 comprises 16 residues. Germline V lookup: CDR1 MNHEY, CDR2 SMNVEV (reference sequence). This CDR3 reads CASSFLGTSGQETQYF. The CDR3 nucleotides read TGTGCCAGCAGTTTCCTGGGGACTAGCGGGCAAGAGACCCAGTACTTC.

The chain is built from TRBV7-2 and TRBJ1-1, with TRBD1 identical over 9 bases. V was pared by 5 bases and J by 11 bases, with 6 bases of the junction left unmatched. This CDR3 contains 12 residues. The germline gives CDR1 SGHTA, CDR2 FQGNSA. CDR3 amino acids: CASSLRQGDAFF. CDR3 DNA: TGTGCCAGCAGCCTACGACAGGGGGATGCTTTCTTT. The full variable domain, its missing parts supplied by reference TRBV7-2 and TRBJ1-1, is GAGVSQSPSNKVTEKGKDVELRCDPISGHTALYWYRQSLGQGLEFLIYFQGNSAPDKSGLPSDRFSAERTGGSVSTLTIQRTQQEDSAVYLCASSLRQGDAFFGQGTRLTVV.

The J gene is TRBJ1-6, the V gene TRBV27; weak D call: TRBD1 (5 bases). The germline V and J ends were trimmed by 2 bases and 9 bases, with 20 bases remaining between them. The CDR3 runs 17 residues. The germline V gene encodes CDR1 MNHEY and CDR2 SMNVEV (reference sequence). As DNA, the CDR3 is TGTGCCAGCAGTTTAGAGCCCCGGGGGGTTTTGAGTTCACCCCTCCACTTT. Translation: CASSLEPRGVLSSPLHF.

The V gene is TRBV5-8, the J gene TRBJ1-5; 8 bases align to TRBD1. Germline CDR1 and CDR2: SGHTS and YDEGEE. This CDR3 comprises 16 residues. The V gene end was trimmed by 4 bases and the J gene end by 1 base; junction bases not matched to a gene: 7. The CDR3 DNA is TGTGCCAGCAGCCCTCGAGACAGGGGAAGCAATCAGCCCCAGCATTTT. This encodes CASSPRDRGSNQPQHF. Variable domain in full (rest from reference TRBV5-8 and TRBJ1-5): EAGVTQSPTHLIKTRGQQATLRCSPISGHTSVYWYQQALGLGLQFLLWYDEGEERNRGNFPPRFSGRQFPNYSSELNVNALELEDSALYLCASSPRDRGSNQPQHFGDGTRLSIL.

This clone was picked up one time. V is TRBV19 and J is TRBJ1-4; the match to TRBD1 covers 8 bases. V lost 7 bases, J lost 0 bases, and 7 bases stayed unmatched. Germline V gives CDR1 LNHDA, CDR2 SQIVND (reference sequence). The CDR3 has 16 residues. This chain's CDR3 is CASNTGTGATNEKLFF. In DNA, the CDR3 is TGTGCCAGTAATACCGGGACAGGAGCAACTAATGAAAAACTGTTTTTT.

V gene TRBV3-1 (or the pseudogene TRBV3-2) combines with J gene TRBJ2-7; TRBD2 agrees at 7 bases. The CDR3 runs 15 residues. With V trimmed by 1 base and J by 5 bases, 8 bases remained unmatched. The germline CDR1 and CDR2 sequences are LGHDT and YNNKEL (reference sequence). The CDR3 loop is CASSQAWGLPDEQYF. As DNA, the CDR3 is TGTGCCAGCAGCCAAGCGTGGGGACTACCGGACGAGCAGTACTTC.

The chain recombines TRBV5-1 with TRBJ2-1; a weak D match, TRBD2 (6 bases). CDR3 size: 15 residues. CDR1 is SGHRS, CDR2 YFSETQ, per germline. V was trimmed by 0 bases and J by 7 bases, leaving 14 bases between them. CDR3: CASSLDGGDLNEQFF. CDR3 in DNA: TGCGCCAGCAGCTTGGATGGCGGGGACTTAAATGAGCAGTTCTTC.

The chain links TRBV18 to TRBJ1-5, with 8 bases lining up with TRBD1. CDR1 is KGHSH, CDR2 LQKENI, per germline. This CDR3 has 16 amino acids. The junction had 6 bases not matched to a gene; V was cut back by 3 bases and J by 2 bases. In DNA form, the CDR3 reads TGTGCCAGCTCACCGCAGGGGGCGCGCGGCAATCAGCCCCAGCATTTT. Translation: CASSPQGARGNQPQHF.

The rearrangement links TRBV12-2 to TRBJ1-2; the DNA was not compared with TRBD1, the D call given in the table. TRBV12-2 constitutes a pseudogene. The CDR3 contains 14 residues. CDR3 protein: CASRSWTGGRGYTF. CDR3 DNA sequence: TGTGCAAGTCGCTCCTGGACAGGGGGCAGGGGCTACACCTTC.

The chain recombines TRBV6-5 with TRBJ1-3, with TRBD1 as a possible D gene (6 bases). Germline-derived CDR1 and CDR2 are MNHEY and SVGAGI. The germline V and J ends were trimmed by 6 bases and 3 bases, with 9 bases remaining between them. The CDR3 sequence is 13 residues long. The CDR3 region has the DNA TGTGCCAGCAGGAGGACAGTTGGAAACACCATATATTTT. As protein: CASRRTVGNTIYF.

V and J are TRBV30 and TRBJ1-5; maybe TRBD1 (6 bases). Between the trimmed V and J ends, which lost 3 bases and 5 bases, there was a span of 11 bases. CDR1 and CDR2 (germline): GTSNPN, SVGIG (reference sequence). The CDR3 covers 13 residues. CDR3 amino acids: CAWSEQGYQPQHF. CDR3 coding DNA: TGTGCCTGGAGCGAACAGGGCTATCAGCCCCAGCATTTT.

This clone has only one observation. The chain recombines TRBV11-2 with TRBJ2-7; 8 nucleotides line up with TRBD2. Trimming removed 7 bases from V and 0 bases from J; junction bases left unmatched: 11. CDR1 and CDR2 (germline): SGHAT, FQNNGV. This CDR3 is built from 16 residues. CDR3 coding DNA: TGTGCCAGCACAAGAGGTGTTGGGACTAGCTCCTACGAGCAGTACTTC. This encodes CASTRGVGTSSYEQYF. The full variable domain, rest sourced from reference TRBV11-2 and TRBJ2-7, is EAGVAQSPRYKIIEKRQSVAFWCNPISGHATLYWYQQILGQGPKLLIQFQNNGVVDDSQLPKDRFSAERLKGVDSTLKIQPAKLEDSAVYLCASTRGVGTSSYEQYFGPGTRLTVT.

The rearrangement links TRBV7-9 to TRBJ2-3, with D unresolved. The ends were cut back, 4 bases at V and 4 bases at J, with 12 bases in the middle. This CDR3 spans 14 amino acids. From germline, CDR1 is SEHNR and CDR2 FQNEAQ (reference sequence). In DNA, the CDR3 is TGTGCCAGCAGCTCCAACGGAGTCGCAGATACGCAGTATTTT. This gives the protein CASSSNGVADTQYF.

The V gene is TRBV18, the J gene TRBJ2-3, with D tentatively TRBD1 (6 bases). The ends were cut back, 0 bases at V and 2 bases at J, with 12 bases in the middle. Germline V gives CDR1 KGHSH, CDR2 LQKENI. The CDR3 totals 16 residues. CDR3 nucleotides: TGTGCCAGCTCACCACCGGGGGCGGGCACCACAGATACGCAGTATTTT. Translation gives CASSPPGAGTTDTQYF.

The chain combines TRBV7-2 with TRBJ1-5, with D possibly TRBD1 on 6 matching bases. Germline V CDR1 and CDR2: SGHTA, FQGNSA. This CDR3 contains 15 residues. V gave up 1 base and J gave up 2 bases, with 9 bases separating them. DNA of the CDR3: TGTGCCAGCAGCTTAGGAGGGGGGGGCAATCAGCCCCAGCATTTT. This sequence encodes CASSLGGGGNQPQHF.

The rearrangement joins TRBV18 to TRBJ2-2, with a weak D call TRBD2 (6 bases). CDR1 and CDR2 (germline): KGHSH, LQKENI. V dropped 1 base and J dropped 1 base, with 10 bases sitting between them. The CDR3 contains 16 residues. The CDR3 DNA follows: TGTGCCAGCTCACCACTCGGGGGATTGAACACCGGGGAGCTGTTTTTT. Residues: CASSPLGGLNTGELFF.

The chain has TRBV7-9 and TRBJ2-7, with D possibly TRBD1 on 5 matching bases. Germline CDR1 reads SEHNR; CDR2 reads FQNEAQ (reference sequence). Between the trimmed V and J ends, which lost 0 bases and 6 bases, there was a span of 9 bases. This CDR3 spans 13 amino acids. CDR3 residues: CASSLAGTGEQYF. In nucleotides, the CDR3 is TGTGCCAGCAGCTTAGCTGGCACAGGCGAGCAGTACTTC.

V gene TRBV7-2 combines with J gene TRBJ1-1, with D perhaps TRBD1 (6 bases). Germline V gene data show CDR1 as SGHTA and CDR2 as FQGNSA. The germline V and J ends were trimmed by 2 bases and 5 bases, with 21 bases remaining between them. The CDR3 is 17 residues long. The CDR3 loop is CASSLRAVQGWKTEAFF. CDR3 in DNA: TGTGCCAGCAGCTTAAGGGCGGTCCAGGGGTGGAAGACTGAAGCTTTCTTT.

V usage is TRBV7-2 and J usage is TRBJ2-5, with TRBD2 identical over 8 bases. Germline V gene lookup returns CDR1 SGHTA and CDR2 FQGNSA. With 1 base clipped from V and 5 bases from J, the junction kept 3 bases outside the gene matches. This CDR3 region has 14 residues. The DNA for the CDR3 is TGTGCCAGCAGCTTAGGACTAGCGCGGGAGACCCAGTACTTC. It codes for CASSLGLARETQYF.

The J gene is TRBJ1-2, the V gene TRBV24-1; weak D call: TRBD1 (5 bases). V was clipped by 0 bases and J by 4 bases, with 8 bases between them. This CDR3 spans 14 amino acids. CDR1 KGHDR and CDR2 SFDVKD come from the germline V gene. In nucleotides, the CDR3 is TGTGCCACCAGTGATTTGGGGGGGGGCTATGGCTACACCTTC. This gives the protein CATSDLGGGYGYTF.

Only one count was recorded for this clone. The chain recombines TRBV27 with TRBJ1-6, with 10 bases fitting TRBD1. V lost 4 bases and J lost 2; bases outside the gene matches: 5. The CDR3 loop spans 17 amino acids. The germline gives CDR1 MNHEY, CDR2 SMNVEV (reference sequence). CDR3 in DNA: TGTGCCAGCAGTTCCGACAGGGGGCCGACCTATAATTCACCCCTCCACTTT. Encoded protein: CASSSDRGPTYNSPLHF.